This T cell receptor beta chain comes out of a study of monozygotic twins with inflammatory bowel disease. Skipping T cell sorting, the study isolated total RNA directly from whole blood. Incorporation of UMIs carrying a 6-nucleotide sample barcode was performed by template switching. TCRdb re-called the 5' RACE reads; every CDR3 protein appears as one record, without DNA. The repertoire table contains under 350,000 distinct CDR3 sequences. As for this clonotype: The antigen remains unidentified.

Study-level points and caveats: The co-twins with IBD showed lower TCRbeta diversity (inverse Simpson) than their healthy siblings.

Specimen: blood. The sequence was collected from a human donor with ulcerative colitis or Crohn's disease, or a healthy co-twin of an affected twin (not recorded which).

Here the CDR3 reads CASSLQTGYEQYF. This chain joins TRBV5-4 and TRBJ2-7; TCRdb indicates TRBD1, and absent DNA this call remains unverified. CDR1 is SGHNT and CDR2 is YYREEE in the germline V gene (reference sequence). This CDR3 has 13 amino acids.